This TCR beta chain comes out of a study of CD8 T cells in Susac syndrome. Study-wide points: Acknowledgment was made by the study that its TCR sequencing and HLA analysis involved a relatively small number of individuals.

RNA in amounts of roughly 0.5 to 1 ug was reverse transcribed with random hexamers. TCRdb independently ran MiXCR on the immunoSEQ multiplex PCR reads; one entry per CDR3 protein. The data contain around 150,000 distinct CDR3 sequences, about 95% of them singletons. A word on this clonotype: Its antigen remains unidentified.

The TCR was taken from a human donor with multiple sclerosis. The sequencing input was CD4+ T cells from PBMCs.

This chain's CDR3 is CASRPDFGELFF. The CDR3 DNA sequence: TGTGCCAGCAGGCCAGACTTCGGGGAGCTGTTTTTT. The V gene is TRBV6-6, the J gene TRBJ2-2; D is undetermined. The V gene's germline CDR1 is MNHNY and CDR2 SVGAGI (reference sequence). CDR3 length: 12 amino acids. V lost 6 bases to trimming and J lost 7 bases, with 9 bases between them.